This T cell receptor beta chain was found in a study of OX40 agonist ivuxolimab in advanced cancers. Per germline, CDR1 WNHNN and CDR2 SYGVQD (reference sequence). This CDR3 contains 13 residues. The table lists this clone with a few counts. No antigen is known for it. One end of the junction is discordant with germline, which a read error may explain. Generated by immunoSEQ multiplex PCR, the TCRdb table keeps only in-frame clones and is missing some. Here the sample spans more than 65,000 clones, about 80% being singletons. The study, taken as a whole, reports: In general, CD8+ T cells held more expanded clones than CD4+ did, on average.

The V and J genes are TRBV10-1 and TRBJ1-1; D gene unclear. The sample in question was CD4+ or CD8+ T cells sorted from blood, obtained in a trial of the OX40 agonist ivuxolimab. This TCR was recovered from an adult with an advanced solid tumor such as melanoma, head and neck, liver or kidney cancer. CDR3 region: CASSESQATEAFF. The CDR3 nucleotides read TGCGCCAGCAGCGAGTCTCAGGCCACTGAAGCTTTCTTT.